The source of this TCR beta chain is a study of T cell repertoires in cytomegalovirus infection. Many counts were recorded for this clonotype. Its antigen is as yet unknown. The CDR3 covers 16 residues. Germline V CDR1 and CDR2: SGHVS, FQNEAQ. V gave up 5 bases and J gave up 4 bases; unmatched junction bases: 10. TCRdb reprocessed the reads via MiXCR and lists one record per CDR3 protein. This table holds fewer than 900,000 distinct CDR3 sequences, approximately 32% found once. The chain employs TRBV7-8 and TRBJ2-2; 7 nucleotides line up with TRBD1. The origin of this receptor is a human donor in good health (CMV status not recorded). Some clones in this sample may be carry-over from other donors' samples. This sample comprised cultured CD8+ T cells from PBMCs, obtained from culture after CMV antigen stimulation. CDR3 DNA sequence: TGTGCCAGCAGCGACGATGGGACAGCCTTCACCGGGGAGCTGTTTTTT. It is translated as CASSDDGTAFTGELFF.